This passage covers 16 T cell receptor beta chains from one sample sequenced in a study of T cells after yellow fever vaccination. TCRdb processed the 5' RACE reads anew with MiXCR; each CDR3 protein has one entry. The sample yields hundreds of thousands of distinct CDR3 sequences, more than 9% seen once. Specimen: PBMCs, collected on the day of the yellow fever booster vaccination. The receptors were gathered from a man aged 25-45 years who received the YFV17D yellow fever vaccine.

This clonotype was seen a handful of times. The chain uses TRBV7-9 and TRBJ2-3; D could derive from TRBD1 or TRBD2 (5 bases each). This CDR3 is 15 amino acids long. CDR1 and CDR2 from the germline V gene are SEHNR and FQNEAQ (reference sequence). The V and J ends lost 2 bases and 5 bases respectively, with 14 bases between them. CDR3 amino acids: CASSLFGGVQDTQYF. CDR3 nucleotides: TGTGCCAGCAGCTTATTTGGGGGAGTACAAGATACGCAGTATTTT.

The V call is TRBV27, the J call TRBJ1-2; 7 nucleotides match TRBD1. V lost 9 bases and J lost 4; bases outside the gene matches: 11. In germline, CDR1 is MNHEY, CDR2 SMNVEV (reference sequence). The CDR3 sequence is 14 residues long. The CDR3 nucleotides read TGTGCCAGTGCACCGGGACAGTTCAGCTATGGCTACACCTTC. Translation gives CASAPGQFSYGYTF.

This clonotype was counted between two and nine times. J is TRBJ2-2 and V is TRBV11-2; D perhaps matches TRBD1 (6 bases). Trimming stripped 1 base from V and 5 bases from J, with 14 bases between. CDR3 length equals 16 residues. Germline values: CDR1 SGHAT, CDR2 FQNNGV. CDR3 loop: CASSLGAGVTTGELFF. The CDR3 nucleotides read TGTGCCAGCAGCTTAGGTGCAGGGGTGACTACCGGGGAGCTGTTTTTT.

The chain has TRBV14 and TRBJ2-1; D call uncertain. The CDR3 runs 14 residues. Trimming pared 1 base from V and 5 bases from J, leaving 9 bases between. Germline lookup yields CDR1 SGHDN and CDR2 FVKESK. CDR3 sequence (DNA): TGTGCCAGCAGCCAAGGGATGATTGACAATGAGCAGTTCTTC. It codes for CASSQGMIDNEQFF.

V and J are TRBV4-2 and TRBJ2-6; D remains ambiguous. Trimming took off 8 bases at V and 1 base at J, with 9 bases between the two ends. The CDR3 contains 14 residues. CDR1 is LGHNA, CDR2 YNFKEQ, per germline. CDR3 coding DNA: TGTGCCAGCGGTCTCGGGTCTGGGGCCAACGTCCTGACTTTC. Protein product: CASGLGSGANVLTF.

This sequence joins TRBV12-5 and TRBJ1-1; possible D gene TRBD1, 6 bases. The V end was cut by 0 bases, the J end by 3 bases, with 11 bases between. The CDR3 consists of 15 residues. CDR1 LGHNT and CDR2 FRNRAP come from the germline V gene. CDR3 bases: TGTGCTAGTGGTTTGGTCCAGGGGTTGGACACTGAAGCTTTCTTT. This gives the protein CASGLVQGLDTEAFF. Filled out from reference TRBV12-5 and TRBJ1-1, the complete variable domain reads DARVTQTPRHKVTEMGQEVTMRCQPILGHNTVFWYRQTMMQGLELLAYFRNRAPLDDSGMPKDRFSAEMPDATLATLKIQPSEPRDSAVYFCASGLVQGLDTEAFFGQGTRLTVV.

The chain is built from TRBV5-4 and TRBJ2-1; TRBD2 is a possible D gene (5 bases). Germline V gene lookup returns CDR1 SGHNT and CDR2 YYREEE (reference sequence). Deletions cut 4 bases from V and 8 bases from J, with 22 bases between. CDR3 length: 16 residues. This CDR3 reads CASSRIPTRERDEQFF. The CDR3 DNA follows: TGTGCCAGCAGCCGTATTCCGACCCGGGAAAGGGATGAGCAGTTCTTC.

The chain is built from TRBV9 and TRBJ1-2; tentative D call: TRBD1 (5 bases). The ends were cut back, 0 bases at V and 3 bases at J, with 15 bases in the middle. The CDR3 has 16 residues. Germline assignment: CDR1 SGDLS and CDR2 YYNGEE. The DNA of the CDR3 is TGTGCCAGCAGCGTAGGGTGGACAATTGATGACTATGGCTACACCTTC. Protein: CASSVGWTIDDYGYTF.

In this sample, this clonotype turned up a few times. The chain combines TRBV5-1 with TRBJ2-7, with 7 bases identical to TRBD1. The V gene's germline CDR1 is SGHRS and CDR2 YFSETQ. This CDR3 contains 13 residues. J gave up 5 bases and V 7 bases, and 9 bases lay outside the gene matches. This CDR3 is CASSGTVLNEQYF. CDR3 sequence (DNA): TGCGCCAGCTCGGGGACAGTCCTCAACGAGCAGTACTTC.

The chain combines TRBV5-8 with TRBJ2-5; D unresolved. The CDR3 loop spans 11 amino acids. Germline V lookup: CDR1 SGHTS, CDR2 YDEGEE. The V end was cut by 5 bases, the J end by 2 bases, with 4 bases between. The CDR3 DNA reads as TGTGCCAGCAGGCATCAAGAGACCCAGTACTTC. Translating gives CASRHQETQYF.

The chain recombines TRBV4-3 with TRBJ2-7, with TRBD1 matching over 9 bases. Germline V gene lookup returns CDR1 LGHNA and CDR2 YSLEER. The CDR3 totals 17 residues. The trim removed 0 bases at V and 2 bases at J, leaving 8 bases unmatched. The CDR3, as DNA: TGCGCCAGCAGCCAAGAAACAGGGGGCGAGAGGGCCTACGAGCAGTACTTC. Translation gives CASSQETGGERAYEQYF.

The chain joins TRBV20-1 to TRBJ2-5; D call uncertain. Germline V gene sequence: CDR1 DFQATT, CDR2 SNEGSKA (reference sequence). Trimming shortened V by 1 base and J by 2 bases, and 8 bases separated the two germline ends. The CDR3 runs 13 residues. CDR3 DNA: TGCAGTGCTAGAGTCCCAGGTCAAGAGACCCAGTACTTC. Residues: CSARVPGQETQYF.

The chain couples TRBV28 to TRBJ2-1, with 11 bases identical to TRBD2. V was pared by 1 base and J by 10 bases, with 12 bases of the junction left unmatched. The CDR3 has 17 amino acids. Germline V gives CDR1 MDHEN, CDR2 SYDVKM. CDR3 nucleotide sequence: TGTGCCAGCAGTTTATTACAACTAGCGGGAGCCCTTGGAGAGCAGTTCTTC. Its translation: CASSLLQLAGALGEQFF.

This clonotype has a handful of counts. The chain links TRBV12-3 or TRBV12-4 to TRBJ1-1; possible D gene TRBD1, 5 bases. The V end was cut by 5 bases, the J end by 11 bases, with 18 bases between. CDR3 length equals 13 residues. The CDR3 DNA is TGTGCCAGCAGTCCGTCCGGAGGGGCCAGGGCTTTCTTT. Translated: CASSPSGGARAFF.

This clonotype was counted only a few times. V usage is TRBV5-1 and J usage is TRBJ1-1; D unclear. The germline V gene has CDR1 SGHRS and CDR2 YFSETQ. Trimming left V 4 bases short and J 4 bases short, with 17 bases between. The CDR3 sequence is 15 residues long. The CDR3 bases are TGCGCCAGCAGCCAAAGGGCCGGCGATCTCACTGAAGCTTTCTTT. Translating it yields CASSQRAGDLTEAFF. Filled out from reference TRBV5-1 and TRBJ1-1, the complete variable domain reads KAGVTQTPRYLIKTRGQQVTLSCSPISGHRSVSWYQQTPGQGLQFLFEYFSETQRNKGNFPGRFSGRQFSNSRSEMNVSTLELGDSALYLCASSQRAGDLTEAFFGQGTRLTVV.

The chain recombines TRBV19 with TRBJ2-1, with TRBD2 matching over 10 bases. The CDR3 contains 15 residues. Germline CDR1 LNHDA, CDR2 SQIVND (reference sequence). The V gene end was trimmed by 5 bases and the J gene end by 9 bases; junction bases not matched to a gene: 10. CDR3 region: CASSPWTSGGVEQFF. Written as DNA, the CDR3 is TGTGCCAGTAGTCCCTGGACTAGCGGAGGGGTTGAGCAGTTCTTC. Filled out from reference TRBV19 and TRBJ2-1, the complete variable domain reads DGGITQSPKYLFRKEGQNVTLSCEQNLNHDAMYWYRQDPGQGLRLIYYSQIVNDFQKGDIAEGYSVSREKKESFPLTVTSAQKNPTAFYLCASSPWTSGGVEQFFGPGTRLTVL.